This T cell receptor (beta chain) stems from a study of T cells in Graves' hyperthyroidism and ophthalmopathy. Whole-study findings and limits: Ophthalmopathy stood apart from stable hyperthyroidism in a 13 V-J model. Most thyroid clonotypes with frequency above 0.001 were detected in blood.

Per germline, CDR1 SGDLS and CDR2 YYNGEE. V was shortened by 0 bases and J by 3 bases, with 6 bases between the two germline ends. This CDR3 spans 14 amino acids. There were TCR beta CDR3 regions amplified from RNA transcripts. The HTBI primer set drove a first-round RT-PCR of the TCR CDR3. Using its own MiXCR run on the multiplex PCR reads, TCRdb lists one record per CDR3 protein. The table includes a few hundred thousand distinct CDR3 sequences, more than 45% detected once. This clonotype has a count of ten or more. Its target is unknown. Uncontrolled infections, other autoimmune diseases, pregnancy or lactation led to exclusion of patients. Diagnostic assessment was based on clinical symptoms, serum thyroxine and TRAb, thyroid ultrasound and orbital computed tomography.

Sample: peripheral blood or thyroid tissue (not recorded which). The J gene is TRBJ1-4, the V gene TRBV9; D is uncertain. The TCR originated in a woman aged 18-35 years with Graves' hyperthyroidism. This CDR3 is CASSVGSANEKLFF. The CDR3 DNA reads TGTGCCAGCAGCGTAGGGTCGGCTAATGAAAAACTGTTTTTT.